Given below is one TCR beta chain in context. No antigen is known for it. The record originates from a study of T cell responses to AZD1222 COVID-19 vaccine. CDR3 length: 16 amino acids. With 1 base clipped from V and 6 bases from J, the junction kept 8 bases outside the gene matches. Germline-derived CDR1 and CDR2 are SGHNT and YENEEA. Generated by immunoSEQ multiplex PCR, the TCRdb table keeps only in-frame clones and is missing some. The table shows approximately 190,000 clones, with approximately 94% occurring only once. General study points: Spike was spanned by vaccine-associated CD4 TCRs, with dominance at 160-218 and 743-854. Clonal diversity may have been underestimated in mostly white British donors.

This sequence joins TRBV11-3 and TRBJ1-5; 8 nucleotides align to TRBD1. Sequencing was performed on peripheral blood, taken 28 days after the second AZD1222 dose. This TCR was sampled from an adult who received the AZD1222 COVID-19 vaccine. The CDR3, as DNA: TGTGCCAGCAGCTTAGCCCCAGGGGGCAGGATTCAGCCCCAGCATTTT. This translates into CASSLAPGGRIQPQHF.